Listed below are T cell receptor beta chains from one sample, sequenced in a study of T cell repertoires in cytomegalovirus infection. Via MiXCR, TCRdb re-called the reads, giving one row per CDR3 protein. The sample lists tens of thousands of distinct CDR3 sequences, 4% occurring once. Sequencing was performed on PBMCs. The receptors were sampled from a human donor in good health (CMV status not recorded). Some clones in this sample may be carry-over from other donors' samples. Each CDR3 is given with its conserved first and last residue. Fields, in order: clone size, V gene, J gene, D gene, CDR3 DNA, CDR3 protein. A D gene is named only where the DNA matches it firmly. Size is omitted from some rows. Given values are once, few, many or a class for expanded clones.

>many|TRBV7-2|TRBJ2-3|.
TGTGCCAGCAGCTTAGAACTAGTTCCAGATACGCAGTATTTT
CASSLELVPDTQYF
>.|TRBV5-3|TRBJ2-7|.
TGTGCCAGCAGCCCCGGCTCGGGACCCAGCTACGAGCAGTACTTC
CASSPGSGPSYEQYF
>many|TRBV12-5|TRBJ2-1|TRBD2
TGTGCTAGTGGTCCGGGTTATAGCGGGGGGGATGAGCAGTTCTTC
CASGPGYSGGDEQFF
>many|TRBV7-9|TRBJ1-5|TRBD1
TGTGCCAGCAGCTTAGCCGGACAGGGGCCTCAGCCCCAGCATTTT
CASSLAGQGPQPQHF
>many|TRBV7-2|TRBJ2-1|.
TGTGCCAGCAGCTTAGTTCGGGACACCAACAATGAGCAGTTCTTC
CASSLVRDTNNEQFF
>many|TRBV7-2|TRBJ2-7|.
TGTGCCAGCAGCTTATCTACCTCGGGGCCGAGCTCCTACGAGCAGTACTTC
CASSLSTSGPSSYEQYF
>many|TRBV7-2|TRBJ2-1|TRBD1
TGTGCCAGCAGCATTGGGACAGGGGCTCCGTTCTTC
CASSIGTGAPFF
>many|TRBV2|TRBJ1-1|.
TGTGCCAGCAGTGAGGACCATCGGACTGAAGCTTTCTTT
CASSEDHRTEAFF
>many|TRBV2|TRBJ2-1|TRBD2
TGTGCCAGCAGTGTGAGGAGCGGGGGGGCTGGTGAGCAGTTCTTC
CASSVRSGGAGEQFF
>many|TRBV20-1|TRBJ2-1|.
TGCAGTGCTAGAGTGGAAGAGGGAATCTACAATGAGCAGTTCTTC
CSARVEEGIYNEQFF
>many|TRBV11-2|TRBJ1-4|.
TGTGCCAGCAGCTCGGCAGGAACTAATGAAAAACTGTTTTTT
CASSSAGTNEKLFF
>many|TRBV7-8|TRBJ2-3|.
TGTGCCAGCAGTACTACCTGGGGTAGCGGAAACACAGATACGCAGTATTTT
CASSTTWGSGNTDTQYF
>many|TRBV7-2|TRBJ2-7|TRBD1
TGTGCCAGCAGCTATACAGGGGTCTACGAGCAGTACTTC
CASSYTGVYEQYF
>many|TRBV7-8|TRBJ2-3|.
TGTGCCAGCAGCTTAGGGGGGGATGGGGATACGCAGTATTTT
CASSLGGDGDTQYF
>many|TRBV20-1|TRBJ2-4|TRBD2
TGCAGTGCTAGCAGCGGGGGAGACATTCAGTACTTC
CSASSGGDIQYF
>many|TRBV4-1|TRBJ2-6|.
TGCGCCAGCAGCCAAGACACAAAGGATTGGGGGGCCAACGTCCTGACTTTC
CASSQDTKDWGANVLTF
>many|TRBV7-2|TRBJ2-7|.
TGTGCCAGCAGCTTAGCGGCCAGCTCCTACGAGCAGTACTTC
CASSLAASSYEQYF